This TCR beta chain was recovered during a study of blood T cell repertoires in COVID-19 (dated by TCRdb to between 2020 and 2021). Context from the whole study: The collaborator samples originated in the United States, Italy and Spain and spanned the acute and convalescent phases of COVID-19. The material from the prospective study consisted of cDNA or gDNA derived from T cells, B-cell-depleted T cells, or PBMCs. Subjects who had been exposed to COVID-19, were actively infected with it, or had recovered from it provided the deeply sampled blood TCRbeta repertoires that made up the dataset. The repertoires were released in a freely available public database intended as a resource for research on the immune response to SARS-CoV-2. Samples came from the ongoing ImmuneRACE study (first 160 participants) plus 1,254 subjects from 6 global collaborators. Nearly every sample came with metadata listing a de-identified subject ID, COVID-19 status, age in years and sex. HLA class I and class II types, where available, came from metadata supplied by the sample provider rather than from assay-based typing. Study-wide conclusions, independent of this receptor: How much clinical and demographic metadata was included differed by source and by participant, and the metadata was provided uncurated.

Details on this clone: The antigen this receptor binds is unknown. No per-base quality is available; no much larger clone lies one base away.

From cysteine to phenylalanine, the CDR3 is 15 amino acids long. Only CDR3 DNA remains: 45 bases, in frame from the first base. For CDR1 and CDR2, the germline V gene lists MGHDK and SYGVNS. Trimming removed 4 bases from V and 3 bases from J; the gene matches leave 5 bases unexplained. Each collaborating institution followed its own protocols to collect whole blood in K2EDTA tubes. Collaborator samples were shipped for TCRbeta analysis as frozen whole blood, isolated PBMCs, or DNA extracted from either sample type. TCRbeta CDR3 regions were amplified from genomic DNA by means of the immunoSEQ Assay, a bias-controlled multiplex PCR. The paper's processing steps were these. The number of nucleated cells in each sample was estimated from the amplification of reference gene primers within the assay. To quantify the absolute abundance of each unique TCRbeta CDR3 rearrangement, sequence reads were collapsed and filtered. Productive Simpson clonality was computed per sample as the square root of Simpson's diversity index over productive rearrangements. TCRdb provides this immuneACCESS table in a form limited to in-frame rearrangements. Some clones are lacking; in checked studies, under half of them reflect an unresolved V gene, and why the rest are absent is not known. That table supplies the V and J calls and clone size; D and trimming were determined from the DNA. In all, the sample holds 150,000 to 200,000 clones, and 88% of those were seen once. Roughly 5.6% of the sample lies in the top ten.

The receptor comes from a man aged 35-49 years with active or convalescent COVID-19. The rearrangement combines TRBV25-1 with TRBJ2-7; TRBD2 lines up with 11 middle nucleotides. The sample was peripheral blood. The CDR3 is CASSVRLAGFYEQYF. The nucleotide sequence is given as TGTGCCAGCAGTGTACGACTAGCGGGGTTCTACGAGCAGTACTTC.